Below are 4 T cell receptor beta chains sequenced from a single sample in a study of tumor and adjacent non-tumor tissue in lung cancer. The library came from three nested PCR rounds adapted from ARM-PCR protocols. TCRdb independently ran MiXCR on the multiplex PCR reads; one entry per CDR3 protein. The table has around 79,000 distinct CDR3 sequences, over 60% seen once; the top ten hold under 9.5%. The template was RNA from unsorted bulk tissue. Sequenced sample: lung tumor tissue. The receptors shown here come from a woman between 40 and 50 years old with non-small cell lung cancer.

In regard to this clonotype: The junction does not match germline at one end; this may be a read error. The chain recombines TRBV6-5 with TRBJ2-1; D possibly corresponds to TRBD1 (6 bases). Germline V gene sequence: CDR1 MNHEY, CDR2 SVGAGI. The CDR3 is 15 residues long. CDR3 bases: TGTGACAGCAGTTACAGGGCGGGTGTCGTCAATGAGCAGCTCTTC. Translation: CDSSYRAGVVNEQLF.

The rearrangement uses TRBV6-6 and TRBJ2-7, with D possibly matching TRBD1 (6 bases). This CDR3 is built from 14 residues. Germline values: CDR1 MNHNY, CDR2 SVGAGI (reference sequence). V lost 9 bases and J 6 bases, leaving 21 bases between the germline ends. The CDR3 reads CASNARDKVPEQYF. CDR3 bases: TGTGCCAGTAACGCCCGGGACAAGGTTCCCGAGCAGTACTTC.

Turning to this clonotype: One end of the junction is discordant with germline, which a read error may explain. The chain uses TRBV29-1 and TRBJ2-1; TRBD1 might be the D (5 bases). Germline assignment: CDR1 SQVTM and CDR2 ANQGSEA. This CDR3 is 12 amino acids long. CDR3 sequence: CCVGFRVDEQFF. The CDR3 region has the DNA TGCTGCGTGGGATTCAGGGTCGATGAGCAGTTCTTC.

This clonotype appeared a few times. A much larger clone sits a single nucleotide away, making a read error possible. This rearrangement joins TRBV2 to TRBJ2-1, with 10 nucleotides matching TRBD2. V was pared by 11 bases and J by 6 bases, with 10 bases of the junction left unmatched. This CDR3 is built from 14 residues. Germline V gives CDR1 SNHLY, CDR2 FYNNEI. The DNA of the CDR3 is TGTGCCGGCAAGAGCGCTAGCGGGAGCAATGAGCAGTTCTTC. It encodes CAGKSASGSNEQFF. Together with reference TRBV2 and TRBJ2-1, the CDR3 gives the full variable domain: EPEVTQTPSHQVTQMGQEVILRCVPISNHLYFYWYRQILGQKVEFLVSFYNNEISEKSEIFDDQFSVERPDGSNFTLKIRSTKLEDSAMYFCAGKSASGSNEQFFGPGTRLTVL.